The 27 T cell receptor beta chains below come from one sample, sequenced in a study of beta chain features in type 1 diabetes. General observations from the study: Researchers report that Type 1 diabetes patients had moderately but significantly shorter TCRB CDR3s across all four CD4+ subsets.

cDNA synthesis used the whole RNA isolate, giving expressed TCRB sequences. The assay was immunoSEQ multiplex PCR, and TCRdb's table has in-frame clones only and misses some. The repertoire includes approximately 600,000 clones, 9.5% to 15% of them detected once, and more than 0.1% sits in the top ten. Their recognized antigens are unknown. What was sequenced was naive CD4+ T cells from blood. The source of these receptors is a man aged 30 to 39 with type 1 diabetes.

This chain joins TRBV5-1 and TRBJ2-7; no clear D gene. Between the trimmed V and J ends, which lost 0 bases and 2 bases, there was a span of 12 bases. The CDR3 consists of 15 residues. CDR1 and CDR2 from the germline V gene are SGHRS and YFSETQ. CDR3 in amino acids: CASSLELSGAYEQYF. The CDR3 DNA sequence: TGCGCCAGCAGCTTGGAACTTAGTGGTGCCTACGAGCAGTACTTC.

The genes are TRBV2 and TRBJ2-1, with 10 bases matching TRBD2. CDR3 size: 17 residues. Per germline, CDR1 SNHLY and CDR2 FYNNEI. Trimming cost V 2 bases and J 4 bases; bases outside gene matches: 8. CDR3 in amino acids: CASSEISSGGKYNEQFF. DNA of the CDR3: TGTGCCAGCAGTGAAATTAGTAGCGGGGGGAAGTACAATGAGCAGTTCTTC.

The CDR3 spells CASSDTNTGELFF. In DNA, the CDR3 is TGTGCCAGCAGTGACACGAACACCGGGGAGCTGTTTTTT. V usage is TRBV6-4 and J usage is TRBJ2-2; D gene uncertain. There are 13 residues in the CDR3. Germline lookup yields CDR1 MRHNA and CDR2 SNTAGT. V lost 2 bases and J lost 0, with 1 base in between.

The gene calls are TRBV18 and TRBJ2-1, with 10 bases identical to TRBD2. Germline V CDR1 and CDR2: KGHSH, LQKENI. Unmatched junction bases numbered 5, after V lost 6 bases and J lost 3 bases. The CDR3 consists of 15 residues. The CDR3 loop is CASSQTSGHYNEQFF. Here the CDR3 DNA reads TGTGCCAGCTCCCAGACTAGCGGGCACTACAATGAGCAGTTCTTC.

CDR3 protein: CASSLLQGGTDTQYF. The CDR3 DNA is TGCGCCAGCAGCCTACTACAGGGGGGCACAGATACGCAGTATTTT. The chain has TRBV5-1 and TRBJ2-3, with 8 nucleotides matching TRBD1. V shed 4 bases and J 1 base; nucleotides not matched to a gene: 5. The germline CDR1 and CDR2 sequences are SGHRS and YFSETQ. This CDR3 is built from 15 residues.

Only a few counts were recorded for this clone. The chain uses TRBV9 and TRBJ2-1; D perhaps matches TRBD1 (6 bases). Trimming stripped 0 bases from V and 2 bases from J, with 9 bases between. The CDR3 consists of 15 residues. In germline, CDR1 is SGDLS, CDR2 YYNGEE. CDR3 loop: CASSVAGDPYNEQFF. In nucleotides, the CDR3 is TGTGCCAGCAGCGTAGCAGGGGACCCCTACAATGAGCAGTTCTTC.

The table lists this clone with a few counts. This chain uses TRBV14 with TRBJ1-4, with D tentatively TRBD1 (6 bases). The germline gives CDR1 SGHDN, CDR2 FVKESK. This CDR3 contains 13 residues. Trimming pared 1 base from V and 6 bases from J, leaving 6 bases between. The CDR3 DNA reads as TGTGCCAGCAGCCAAGGGACAGATGAAAAACTGTTTTTT. It translates to CASSQGTDEKLFF.

The V gene is TRBV25-1, the J gene TRBJ2-7; 8 bases agree with TRBD1. CDR3 length equals 15 residues. From germline, CDR1 is MGHDK and CDR2 SYGVNS. V shed 6 bases, J shed 2 bases, and the junction held 9 bases outside the gene matches. CDR3 nucleotides: TGTGCCAGCAGGAGCAGGAGGACAGGGACCTACGAGCAGTACTTC. The encoded protein is CASRSRRTGTYEQYF.

CDR3 loop: CASSLQRDQPQHF. The CDR3 bases are TGTGCCAGCAGCTTACAGAGAGATCAGCCCCAGCATTTT. This chain connects TRBV13 to TRBJ1-5; D is undetermined. Trimming shortened V by 2 bases and J by 5 bases, and 7 bases separated the two germline ends. The CDR3 sequence is 13 residues long. CDR1 is PRHDT, CDR2 FYEKMQ, per germline (reference sequence).

The chain recombines TRBV7-3 with TRBJ2-5, with D perhaps TRBD1 or TRBD2 (6 bases each). The CDR3 has 15 residues. V lost 5 bases to trimming and J lost 5 bases, with 18 bases between them. Germline CDR1 and CDR2: SGHTA and FQGTGA. The DNA of the CDR3 is TGTGCCAGCAGCCTCAACCCGGGGGCGGCGGAGACCCAGTACTTC. This gives the protein CASSLNPGAAETQYF.

This clone was detected a few times. CDR3 sequence reads: CASIPGGGPYNEQFF. The DNA of the CDR3 is TGTGCCAGCATCCCGGGCGGGGGGCCCTACAATGAGCAGTTCTTC. The chain couples TRBV7-9 to TRBJ2-1; 8 positions match TRBD2. The CDR3 extends over 15 amino acids. V lost 7 bases to trimming and J lost 2 bases; unmatched junction nucleotides: 7. CDR1 is SEHNR, CDR2 FQNEAQ, per germline (reference sequence).

The chain recombines TRBV14 with TRBJ2-1; D is undetermined. Trimming cost V 1 base and J 3 bases, with 7 bases left between them. The CDR3 is 14 amino acids. CDR1 SGHDN and CDR2 FVKESK come from the germline V gene. The CDR3 loop reads CASSQGTIYNEQFF. The CDR3 nucleotides are TGTGCCAGCAGCCAAGGGACGATCTACAATGAGCAGTTCTTC.

Only a few counts were recorded for this clone. J is TRBJ1-1 and V is TRBV9; no reliable D call. Deletions cut 0 bases from V and 10 bases from J, with 10 bases between. Germline V CDR1 and CDR2: SGDLS, YYNGEE. The CDR3 is 12 amino acids. CDR3 loop: CASSVEGRGAFF. For the CDR3, the DNA is TGTGCCAGCAGCGTAGAAGGGAGAGGAGCTTTCTTT. The whole variable domain, filled in from reference TRBV9 and TRBJ1-1, reads DSGVTQTPKHLITATGQRVTLRCSPRSGDLSVYWYQQSLDQGLQFLIQYYNGEERAKGNILERFSAQQFPDLHSELNLSSLELGDSALYFCASSVEGRGAFFGQGTRLTVV.

This clone appeared a few times. J is TRBJ2-1 and V is TRBV13; TRBD2 matches at 13 bases. V gave up 5 bases and J gave up 5 bases; unmatched junction bases: 6. Germline-derived CDR1 and CDR2 are PRHDT and FYEKMQ (reference sequence). CDR3 length: 16 amino acids. This CDR3 reads CASSPGLAGRNNEQFF. In nucleotides, the CDR3 is TGTGCCAGCAGCCCGGGACTAGCGGGGAGAAACAATGAGCAGTTCTTC.

The gene calls are TRBV5-1 and TRBJ2-5; D remains ambiguous. CDR1 is SGHRS and CDR2 is YFSETQ in the germline V gene. V gave up 0 bases and J gave up 5 bases, with 5 bases separating them. This CDR3 has 12 amino acids. In nucleotides, the CDR3 is TGCGCCAGCAGCTTGGATAGGGAGACCCAGTACTTC. Translation gives CASSLDRETQYF. Complete variable domain (other parts from reference TRBV5-1 and TRBJ2-5): KAGVTQTPRYLIKTRGQQVTLSCSPISGHRSVSWYQQTPGQGLQFLFEYFSETQRNKGNFPGRFSGRQFSNSRSEMNVSTLELGDSALYLCASSLDRETQYFGPGTRLLVL.

This chain links TRBV28 with TRBJ2-3, with no clear D. The germline V gene encodes CDR1 MDHEN and CDR2 SYDVKM. V was trimmed by 2 bases and J by 6 bases, leaving 12 bases between them. This CDR3 is built from 14 residues. The DNA of the CDR3 is TGTGCCAGCAGTTTAGGAACTGTAGGGGATACGCAGTATTTT. Translating it yields CASSLGTVGDTQYF.

The J gene is TRBJ2-1, the V gene TRBV5-1, with a tentative D call TRBD1 (6 bases). Trimming cost V 2 bases and J 9 bases, with 18 bases left between them. The CDR3 sequence is 15 residues long. CDR1 is SGHRS and CDR2 is YFSETQ in the germline V gene. The CDR3 spells CASSFYGGRSVEQFF. The CDR3 bases are TGCGCCAGCAGCTTCTATGGGGGCAGGTCCGTTGAGCAGTTCTTC.

The chain has TRBV7-2 and TRBJ1-6; 12 bases line up with TRBD1. The V and J ends lost 5 bases and 7 bases, in that order; junction bases with no gene match: 6. Germline loops: CDR1 SGHTA, CDR2 FQGNSA. There are 16 residues in the CDR3. Here the CDR3 DNA reads TGTGCCAGCAGCCCGGGGGACAGGGGGCTAAATTCACCCCTCCACTTT. Translated: CASSPGDRGLNSPLHF.

The chain uses TRBV7-2 and TRBJ2-2, with D perhaps given as TRBD1 or TRBD2 (6 bases each). Trimming stripped 1 base from V and 7 bases from J, with 7 bases between. The CDR3 has 13 amino acids. Germline lookup yields CDR1 SGHTA and CDR2 FQGNSA. CDR3 nucleotides: TGTGCCAGCAGCTTAGAGGGGGGCGGGGAGCTGTTTTTT. Translated, it gives CASSLEGGGELFF.

Turning to this clone: The sample has other DNA sequences that encode this CDR3 too. The V call is TRBV7-2, the J call TRBJ2-1; D is uncertain. The V end was cut by 3 bases, the J end by 6 bases, with 6 bases between. The CDR3 is 12 residues long. The germline CDR1 and CDR2 sequences are SGHTA and FQGNSA. The CDR3 is CASSLDGNEQFF. CDR3 bases: TGTGCCAGCAGCTTGGATGGCAATGAGCAGTTCTTC.

V usage is TRBV5-4 and J usage is TRBJ2-1; D unresolved. CDR1 is SGHNT, CDR2 YYREEE, per germline (reference sequence). The CDR3 totals 12 residues. The V gene lost 2 bases and the J gene lost 9 bases, with 9 bases spanning the gap. The CDR3 DNA follows: TGTGCCAGCAGCTTCGCAGCTAGTGAGCAGTTCTTC. It codes for CASSFAASEQFF.

This rearrangement joins TRBV7-2 to TRBJ2-5; D might be TRBD2 (6 bases). Trimming shortened V by 0 bases and J by 1 base, and 9 bases separated the two germline ends. The CDR3 totals 15 residues. The germline gives CDR1 SGHTA, CDR2 FQGNSA. CDR3 region: CASSLAQGGQETQYF. The CDR3 DNA sequence: TGTGCCAGCAGCTTAGCGCAGGGAGGCCAAGAGACCCAGTACTTC.

This clone came up a few times. Other DNA sequences of this sample code for an identical CDR3. V gene TRBV9 combines with J gene TRBJ2-6, with D perhaps TRBD1 (6 bases). The CDR3 covers 15 residues. Germline assignment: CDR1 SGDLS and CDR2 YYNGEE. Trimming stripped 3 bases from V and 2 bases from J, with 9 bases between. The CDR3 here is CASSAQGTGANVLTF. CDR3 coding DNA: TGTGCCAGCAGCGCCCAGGGGACTGGGGCCAACGTCCTGACTTTC.

This clone has more than one count but fewer than ten. The V gene is TRBV7-2, the J gene TRBJ2-3; 8 bases agree with TRBD2. The CDR3 runs to 18 residues. Germline V gene lookup returns CDR1 SGHTA and CDR2 FQGNSA. With 1 base clipped from V and 6 bases from J, the junction kept 15 bases outside the gene matches. The CDR3 region has the DNA TGTGCCAGCAGCTTAGTTTTCGGGGGGGCGATGGGGCAGGATACGCAGTATTTT. Its protein product is CASSLVFGGAMGQDTQYF.

For the CDR3, the DNA is TGTGCCAGCAGGGGGATCGTGAACACTGAAGCTTTCTTT. Its protein product is CASRGIVNTEAFF. This chain links TRBV2 with TRBJ1-1; D unclear. Germline V gene data show CDR1 as SNHLY and CDR2 as FYNNEI. V shed 6 bases and J shed 0 bases, with 8 bases lying between them. CDR3 length: 13 residues.

This clone was detected only a few times. This chain connects TRBV19 to TRBJ2-2; D possibly corresponds to TRBD1 (5 bases). There are 15 residues in the CDR3. Trimming shortened V by 4 bases and J by 5 bases, and 14 bases separated the two germline ends. CDR1 and CDR2 (germline): LNHDA, SQIVND (reference sequence). Here the CDR3 DNA reads TGTGCCAGTAGTACAGGGTTTCTAGGGACCGGGGAGCTGTTTTTT. Its protein product is CASSTGFLGTGELFF.

The genes are TRBV27 and TRBJ1-2; unclear D gene. The CDR3 covers 16 residues. Per germline, CDR1 MNHEY and CDR2 SMNVEV (reference sequence). V lost 3 bases and J lost 0, with 14 bases in between. This CDR3 reads CASSLMGTTPNYGYTF. CDR3 nucleotide sequence: TGTGCCAGCAGTTTGATGGGTACAACTCCTAACTATGGCTACACCTTC.